This T cell receptor (beta chain) was obtained from a study of cytomegalovirus exposure and HLA in healthy donors. Between the trimmed V and J ends, which lost 0 bases and 5 bases, there was a span of 9 bases. This CDR3 contains 14 residues. CDR1 SGDLS and CDR2 YYNGEE come from the germline V gene. The repertoire was sequenced with immunoSEQ multiplex PCR; TCRdb's copy has only in-frame clones and lacks some. The sample shows tens of thousands of clones, 88% of them seen only once. The sequenced sample consisted of PBMCs. The TCR sequence derives from a woman in her twenties or thirties in good health and CMV-seronegative. This chain joins TRBV9 and TRBJ2-1; D is possibly TRBD2 (6 bases). The chain's CDR3 is CASSVALADNEQFF. The CDR3 DNA sequence: TGTGCCAGCAGCGTAGCACTAGCAGACAATGAGCAGTTCTTC. Combining the CDR3 with reference TRBV9 and TRBJ2-1 gives the whole variable domain DSGVTQTPKHLITATGQRVTLRCSPRSGDLSVYWYQQSLDQGLQFLIQYYNGEERAKGNILERFSAQQFPDLHSELNLSSLELGDSALYFCASSVALADNEQFFGPGTRLTVL.